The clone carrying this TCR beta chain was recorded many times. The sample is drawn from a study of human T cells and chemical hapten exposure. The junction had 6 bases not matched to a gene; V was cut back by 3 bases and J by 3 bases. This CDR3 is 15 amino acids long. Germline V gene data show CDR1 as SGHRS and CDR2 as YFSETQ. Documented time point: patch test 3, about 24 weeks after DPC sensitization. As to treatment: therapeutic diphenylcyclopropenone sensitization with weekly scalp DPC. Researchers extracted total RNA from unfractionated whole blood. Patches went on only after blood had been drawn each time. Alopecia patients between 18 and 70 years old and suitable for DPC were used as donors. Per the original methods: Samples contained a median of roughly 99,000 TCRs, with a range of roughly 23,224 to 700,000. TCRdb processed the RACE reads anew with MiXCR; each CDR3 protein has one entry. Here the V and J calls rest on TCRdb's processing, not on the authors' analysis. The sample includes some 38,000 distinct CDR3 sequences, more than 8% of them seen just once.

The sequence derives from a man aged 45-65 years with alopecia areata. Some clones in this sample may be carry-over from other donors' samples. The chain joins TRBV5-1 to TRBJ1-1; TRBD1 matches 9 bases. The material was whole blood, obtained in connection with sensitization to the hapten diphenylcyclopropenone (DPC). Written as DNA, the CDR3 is TGCGCCAGCAGCTGGGGACAGGGAGGGGACACTGAAGCTTTCTTT. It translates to CASSWGQGGDTEAFF.